These T cell receptor beta chains were read from a single sample in a study of blood T cell repertoires in COVID-19. The method was immunoSEQ multiplex PCR; TCRdb's version includes in-frame clones alone and lacks a portion of them. Seen here are 650,000 to 800,000 clones, 85% to 90% observed once, and the top ten hold roughly 0.25%. The material sequenced was peripheral blood. These TCRs come from a woman aged 18-35 years with acute or convalescent COVID-19. Both conserved end residues are part of each CDR3. The D gene is left open where the match is weak. Expanded clones get a size class; other rows say once, few or many, or leave the size out.

>TRBV21-1|NA|TRBJ2-2|few
TGTGCCAGCAGCAAAGAAGCCCCGGTCGGACAGGTGCGGAACACCGGGGAGCTGTTTTTT
CASSKEAPVGQVRNTGELFF
>TRBV7-9|TRBD1|TRBJ1-5|NA
TGTGCCAGTCCCCTCCACACTAGACAGGGACATAGCAATCAGCCCCAGCATTTT
CASPLHTRQGHSNQPQHF
>TRBV6-2/TRBV6-3|NA|TRBJ1-6|NA
TGTGCCAGCAGCTCATCCTCACCCCTCCACTTT
CASSSSSPLHF
>TRBV4-1|TRBD1|TRBJ2-7|NA
TGCGCCAGCAGCCAAGAAAGTATTGGGACAGGGTATAGCGAGCAGTACTTC
CASSQESIGTGYSEQYF
>TRBV7-2|TRBD1|TRBJ1-2|NA
TGTGCCAGCAGCTTAGGGACAGGGGGCTATGGCTACACCTTC
CASSLGTGGYGYTF
>TRBV12-5|TRBD2|TRBJ2-7|once
TGTGCTAGTGGACTCGGACTAGCGGGAACCTACGAGCAGTACTTC
CASGLGLAGTYEQYF
>TRBV5-1|TRBD1|TRBJ1-2|NA
TGCGCCAGCAGCCGCCGGGACAGCTCCCTTAATGGCTACACCTTC
CASSRRDSSLNGYTF
>TRBV19|NA|TRBJ1-5|NA
TGTGCCAGTAGTATTGAGAGAGGGCTTAGCAATCAGCCCCAGCATTTT
CASSIERGLSNQPQHF
>TRBV24-1|TRBD1|TRBJ2-2|NA
TGTGCCACCAGTGCCTACGGGACAGACTTACCCCTTAACACCGGGGAGCTGTTTTTT
CATSAYGTDLPLNTGELFF
>TRBV5-1|TRBD1|TRBJ1-2|once
TGCGCCAGCAGCCCGGACAGGGGGCCCCCCGGGCCCTATGGCTACACCTTC
CASSPDRGPPGPYGYTF
>TRBV19|NA|TRBJ1-1|NA
TGTGCCAGTAGTGTATGGGGCAGGGTGGGCACTGAAGCTTTCTTT
CASSVWGRVGTEAFF
>TRBV12-3/TRBV12-4|NA|TRBJ1-1|once
TGTGCCAGCAGTATCCGGGCGGGGGCTTTCTTT
CASSIRAGAFF
>TRBV7-2|NA|TRBJ2-2|NA
TGTGCCAGCAGCTTTTTTGGGGGCGGGCTGTTTTTT
CASSFFGGGLFF
>TRBV9|NA|TRBJ2-2|NA
TGTGCCAGCAGCGCCGCAGGCACCGGGGAGCTGTTTTTT
CASSAAGTGELFF
>TRBV6-5|NA|TRBJ2-1|NA
TGTGCCAGCAGTTTATCAGGGTCCCATGAGCAGTTCTTC
CASSLSGSHEQFF
>TRBV29-1|NA|TRBJ1-3|NA
TGCAGCGTTGGGCAGAACTCTGGAAACACCATATATTTT
CSVGQNSGNTIYF
>TRBV7-8|NA|TRBJ1-6|NA
TGTGCCAGCAGCTTAACGGGTAACTCACCCCTCCACTTT
CASSLTGNSPLHF
>TRBV4-3|NA|TRBJ1-1|NA
TGCGCCAGCAGCCAAGTTCGCCTCGGGAACACTGAAGCTTTCTTT
CASSQVRLGNTEAFF
>TRBV30|TRBD1|TRBJ1-3|NA
TGTGCCTGGAGTGTACGTCGGACAGGCTCTGGAAACACCATATATTTT
CAWSVRRTGSGNTIYF
>TRBV25-1|NA|TRBJ1-4|NA
TGTGCCAGCAGTGAAGTTGGGGGGGTCGGTGAAAAACTGTTTTTT
CASSEVGGVGEKLFF
>TRBV9|NA|TRBJ1-1|NA
TGTGCCAGCAGCACCACAGGGAACACTGAAGCTTTCTTT
CASSTTGNTEAFF
>TRBV4-1|NA|TRBJ2-3|NA
TGCGCCAGCAGCCAACAGATTTTCGGGGGCACAGATACGCAGTATTTT
CASSQQIFGGTDTQYF
>TRBV15|TRBD1|TRBJ1-1|NA
TGTGCCACCAGCAGAGCACGACAGGGCCTTACTGAAGCTTTCTTT
CATSRARQGLTEAFF
>TRBV11-2|NA|TRBJ1-5|once
TGTGCCAGCAGCCATCCGGGGGGCCCCCAGCATTTT
CASSHPGGPQHF
>TRBV29-1|TRBD1|TRBJ2-2|NA
TGCAGCGTTGCTCTTCGGGACAGAGCCACCGGGGAGCTGTTTTTT
CSVALRDRATGELFF
>TRBV28|TRBD1|TRBJ2-7|NA
TGTGCCAGCAGTGCCTTCGACAGGGGAATTTCCGAGCAGTACTTC
CASSAFDRGISEQYF
>TRBV24-1|TRBD1|TRBJ1-1|NA
TGTGCCACCAGTGACCCCGGGACAGGAAGCACTGAAGCTTTCTTT
CATSDPGTGSTEAFF
>TRBV13|NA|TRBJ1-1|NA
TGTGCCAGCAGCCCCAGACAAACTGAAGCTTTCTTT
CASSPRQTEAFF